This entry lists 23 T cell receptor beta chains sequenced from one sample in a study of blood T cell repertoires in COVID-19. Repertoires were generated with immunoSEQ multiplex PCR, while TCRdb's copy carries only in-frame clones and drops some. The sample consists of about 250,000 clones, 80% to 90% of them appearing once. The sequenced sample consisted of peripheral blood. Source of these receptors: a man older than 75 with acute or convalescent COVID-19.

The chain recombines TRBV5-6 with TRBJ2-2; 12 bases are a match to TRBD1. The CDR3 runs to 16 residues. V lost 5 bases to trimming and J lost 6 bases; unmatched junction nucleotides: 8. Looked up from germline, CDR1 is SGHDT and CDR2 is YYEEEE. CDR3 sequence (DNA): TGTGCCAGCAGAGCCGGGACAGGGGGCTACGCCGGGGAGCTGTTTTTT. Residues: CASRAGTGGYAGELFF.

The chain employs TRBV7-2 and TRBJ1-2; unclear D gene. Germline loops: CDR1 SGHTA, CDR2 FQGNSA. The CDR3 extends over 13 amino acids. The V and J ends lost 0 bases and 8 bases respectively, with 10 bases between them. In DNA form, the CDR3 reads TGTGCCAGCAGCTTAGCCGCCCCTAAAGGCTACACCTTC. Translating it yields CASSLAAPKGYTF.

The rearrangement joins TRBV5-4 to TRBJ2-7; tentative D call: TRBD1 (6 bases). V was clipped by 0 bases and J by 2 bases, with 9 bases between them. From germline, CDR1 is SGHNT and CDR2 YYREEE (reference sequence). This CDR3 region has 14 residues. The CDR3 nucleotides read TGTGCCAGCAGCTTGGTGGGGGCACCCTACGAGCAGTACTTC. It yields the protein CASSLVGAPYEQYF.

This chain uses TRBV18 with TRBJ1-5, with 11 positions matching TRBD1. The CDR3 spans 16 residues. The germline gives CDR1 KGHSH, CDR2 LQKENI. The V and J ends lost 4 bases and 6 bases, in that order; junction bases with no gene match: 8. CDR3 DNA sequence: TGTGCCAGCTCACTTCTGGACAGGGGGCGCGTTCAGCCCCAGCATTTT. Protein: CASSLLDRGRVQPQHF.

This clone has a single count. The chain joins TRBV28 to TRBJ2-3; 9 bases are a match to TRBD2. Unmatched junction bases numbered 16, after V lost 5 bases and J lost 4 bases. This CDR3 is 18 amino acids long. CDR1 and CDR2 from the germline V gene are MDHEN and SYDVKM. The CDR3 DNA reads TGTGCCAGCAGTGAGTCTAGCGGGATGTTGTACCGAGCAGATACGCAGTATTTT. This translates into CASSESSGMLYRADTQYF.

This chain uses TRBV19 with TRBJ2-2; 11 bases fit TRBD2. The CDR3 runs 17 residues. Germline V CDR1 and CDR2: LNHDA, SQIVND (reference sequence). V shed 2 bases, J shed 4 bases, and the junction held 6 bases outside the gene matches. The CDR3 region has the DNA TGTGCCAGTAGTATATCGAGACTAGCGGGAACCACCGGGGAGCTGTTTTTT. Translation: CASSISRLAGTTGELFF.

This sequence joins TRBV3-1 (or the pseudogene TRBV3-2) and TRBJ2-1; 8 positions match TRBD2. CDR1 is LGHDT, CDR2 YNNKEL, per germline (reference sequence). This CDR3 is 15 amino acids long. Unmatched junction bases numbered 7, after V lost 1 base and J lost 8 bases. The CDR3 region is CASSQVRGGRDEQFF. The CDR3 DNA sequence: TGTGCCAGCAGCCAAGTCCGGGGGGGCCGGGATGAGCAGTTCTTC.

The chain links TRBV10-3 to TRBJ2-5, with TRBD2 identical over 8 bases. With V trimmed by 2 bases and J by 4 bases, 3 bases remained unmatched. CDR1 is ENHRY and CDR2 is SYGVKD in the germline V gene. This CDR3 has 14 amino acids. This CDR3 reads CAISEVAGGETQYF. CDR3 sequence (DNA): TGTGCCATCAGTGAGGTTGCGGGAGGAGAGACCCAGTACTTC.

Details on this clone: One end of the junction is discordant with germline, which a read error may explain. This chain connects TRBV3-1 (or the pseudogene TRBV3-2) to TRBJ1-6, with D perhaps matching TRBD1 (5 bases). The CDR3 totals 14 residues. The germline gives CDR1 LGHDT, CDR2 YNNKEL (reference sequence). The DNA for the CDR3 is TGTGCCAGCACCCAAGCGGGGGGGAATTCACCCCTCCACTTT. Translated: CASTQAGGNSPLHF.

J is TRBJ2-7 and V is TRBV9, with TRBD2 matching over 10 bases. Germline CDR1 reads SGDLS; CDR2 reads YYNGEE. V was pared by 0 bases and J by 5 bases, with 8 bases of the junction left unmatched. CDR3 length equals 16 residues. The CDR3 nucleotides read TGTGCCAGCAGCGTAGGAGCCGGGACTAGCGAGCACGAGCAGTACTTC. Protein product: CASSVGAGTSEHEQYF.

The CDR3 sequence: CASSVYAGTSGMSYEQYF. The CDR3 DNA reads TGTGCCAGCAGCGTCTACGCCGGGACTAGCGGGATGTCCTACGAGCAGTACTTC. The gene calls are TRBV9 and TRBJ2-7; 13 bases map to TRBD2. From germline, CDR1 is SGDLS and CDR2 YYNGEE. The CDR3 loop spans 18 amino acids. V shed 2 bases, J shed 1 base, and the junction held 9 bases outside the gene matches.

The rearrangement joins TRBV20-1 to TRBJ1-1; D gene ambiguous. Germline V gene sequence: CDR1 DFQATT, CDR2 SNEGSKA (reference sequence). Trimming shortened V by 3 bases and J by 11 bases, and 13 bases separated the two germline ends. CDR3 length: 11 residues. This chain's CDR3 is CSAREGTGAFF. CDR3 bases: TGCAGTGCTAGGGAAGGTACGGGGGCTTTCTTT.

This chain joins TRBV4-2 and TRBJ1-4, with D uncertain. CDR3 length: 14 residues. V shed 4 bases and J shed 1 base, with 7 bases lying between them. Germline CDR1 reads LGHNA; CDR2 reads YNFKEQ. DNA of the CDR3: TGTGCCAGCAGCCCCCACAAAACTAATGAAAAACTGTTTTTT. Its protein is CASSPHKTNEKLFF.

This clone was counted only a few times. The V and J genes are TRBV7-2 and TRBJ1-5, with 7 bases lining up with TRBD1. The CDR3 covers 14 residues. V lost 3 bases, J lost 7 bases, and 6 bases stayed unmatched. Per the germline V gene, CDR1 is SGHTA and CDR2 is FQGNSA. CDR3 DNA sequence: TGTGCCAGCAGCTTCGGGACAGTCAGGCAGCCCCAGCATTTT. This translates into CASSFGTVRQPQHF. The full variable domain, rest sourced from reference TRBV7-2 and TRBJ1-5, is GAGVSQSPSNKVTEKGKDVELRCDPISGHTALYWYRQSLGQGLEFLIYFQGNSAPDKSGLPSDRFSAERTGGSVSTLTIQRTQQEDSAVYLCASSFGTVRQPQHFGDGTRLSIL.

The V call is TRBV12-5, the J call TRBJ2-3, with 7 bases fitting TRBD1. J gave up 3 bases and V 6 bases, and 21 bases lay outside the gene matches. The CDR3 has 19 amino acids. Germline CDR1 is LGHNT and CDR2 is FRNRAP. CDR3 protein: CASGLNLQGRLAVTDTQYF. CDR3 sequence (DNA): TGTGCTAGTGGCCTAAACCTACAGGGGCGACTCGCAGTAACAGATACGCAGTATTTT.

This chain links TRBV28 with TRBJ2-7; the match to TRBD2 covers 15 bases. There are 15 residues in the CDR3. In germline, CDR1 is MDHEN, CDR2 SYDVKM. J lost 4 bases, V lost 5 bases, and 3 bases had no gene match. CDR3 loop: CASSKGLAGGYEQYF. The CDR3 DNA follows: TGTGCCAGCAGTAAGGGACTAGCGGGAGGATACGAGCAGTACTTC.

The chain carries TRBV28 and TRBJ1-1; a possible D gene is TRBD1 (5 bases). Germline lookup yields CDR1 MDHEN and CDR2 SYDVKM. Trimming stripped 2 bases from V and 1 base from J, with 8 bases between. This CDR3 is 14 amino acids long. The CDR3 sequence is CASSLGRENTEAFF. Here the CDR3 DNA reads TGTGCCAGCAGTTTAGGCAGGGAGAACACTGAAGCTTTCTTT.

This sequence joins TRBV7-2 and TRBJ2-3; D not resolved. This CDR3 spans 13 amino acids. The V end was cut by 5 bases, the J end by 6 bases, with 12 bases between. CDR1 SGHTA and CDR2 FQGNSA come from the germline V gene. The CDR3 nucleotides are TGTGCCAGCAGCCTCCTTATAATGGATACGCAGTATTTT. Translated: CASSLLIMDTQYF.

This chain connects TRBV6-2 or TRBV6-3 to TRBJ2-2; unclear D gene. Trimming pared 2 bases from V and 9 bases from J, leaving 16 bases between. In germline, CDR1 is MNHEY, CDR2 SVGEGT. The CDR3 is 15 residues long. The CDR3: CASSYSGLRRRELFF. CDR3 coding DNA: TGTGCCAGCAGTTACAGTGGGCTAAGAAGGAGGGAGCTGTTTTTT.

This clone was seen more than once but under ten times. The V gene is TRBV18, the J gene TRBJ2-2; TRBD1 might be the D (6 bases). The CDR3 is 15 amino acids. The germline gives CDR1 KGHSH, CDR2 LQKENI. The germline V and J ends were trimmed by 3 bases and 4 bases, with 12 bases remaining between them. The CDR3 DNA is TGTGCCAGCTCACCGATGACAGGTGCCACCGGGGAGCTGTTTTTT. It specifies CASSPMTGATGELFF.

The chain uses TRBV19 and TRBJ1-4; D not resolved. CDR3 length: 14 residues. The V gene's germline CDR1 is LNHDA and CDR2 SQIVND (reference sequence). V dropped 10 bases and J dropped 5 bases, with 17 bases sitting between them. The CDR3 region is CATTIGRRNEKLFF. For the CDR3, the DNA is TGTGCCACGACGATTGGACGGAGGAATGAAAAACTGTTTTTT. The variable domain in full, completed from reference TRBV19 and TRBJ1-4, reads DGGITQSPKYLFRKEGQNVTLSCEQNLNHDAMYWYRQDPGQGLRLIYYSQIVNDFQKGDIAEGYSVSREKKESFPLTVTSAQKNPTAFYLCATTIGRRNEKLFFGSGTQLSVL.

The chain uses TRBV7-2 and TRBJ2-5, with TRBD1 as a possible D gene (6 bases). Germline V CDR1 and CDR2: SGHTA, FQGNSA. CDR3 length equals 14 residues. V was pared by 3 bases and J by 4 bases, with 12 bases between. Here the CDR3 DNA reads TGTGCCAGCAGCTTCCTCAGGGGTGCAGAGACCCAGTACTTC. It yields the protein CASSFLRGAETQYF.

The V and J genes are TRBV29-1 and TRBJ2-7; a weak D match, TRBD1 (6 bases). Looked up from germline, CDR1 is SQVTM and CDR2 is ANQGSEA. The CDR3 consists of 11 residues. V gave up 4 bases and J gave up 7 bases, with 11 bases separating them. The CDR3 loop reads CSVGGGAEQYF. The CDR3 nucleotides are TGCAGCGTTGGTGGGGGCGCGGAGCAGTACTTC.